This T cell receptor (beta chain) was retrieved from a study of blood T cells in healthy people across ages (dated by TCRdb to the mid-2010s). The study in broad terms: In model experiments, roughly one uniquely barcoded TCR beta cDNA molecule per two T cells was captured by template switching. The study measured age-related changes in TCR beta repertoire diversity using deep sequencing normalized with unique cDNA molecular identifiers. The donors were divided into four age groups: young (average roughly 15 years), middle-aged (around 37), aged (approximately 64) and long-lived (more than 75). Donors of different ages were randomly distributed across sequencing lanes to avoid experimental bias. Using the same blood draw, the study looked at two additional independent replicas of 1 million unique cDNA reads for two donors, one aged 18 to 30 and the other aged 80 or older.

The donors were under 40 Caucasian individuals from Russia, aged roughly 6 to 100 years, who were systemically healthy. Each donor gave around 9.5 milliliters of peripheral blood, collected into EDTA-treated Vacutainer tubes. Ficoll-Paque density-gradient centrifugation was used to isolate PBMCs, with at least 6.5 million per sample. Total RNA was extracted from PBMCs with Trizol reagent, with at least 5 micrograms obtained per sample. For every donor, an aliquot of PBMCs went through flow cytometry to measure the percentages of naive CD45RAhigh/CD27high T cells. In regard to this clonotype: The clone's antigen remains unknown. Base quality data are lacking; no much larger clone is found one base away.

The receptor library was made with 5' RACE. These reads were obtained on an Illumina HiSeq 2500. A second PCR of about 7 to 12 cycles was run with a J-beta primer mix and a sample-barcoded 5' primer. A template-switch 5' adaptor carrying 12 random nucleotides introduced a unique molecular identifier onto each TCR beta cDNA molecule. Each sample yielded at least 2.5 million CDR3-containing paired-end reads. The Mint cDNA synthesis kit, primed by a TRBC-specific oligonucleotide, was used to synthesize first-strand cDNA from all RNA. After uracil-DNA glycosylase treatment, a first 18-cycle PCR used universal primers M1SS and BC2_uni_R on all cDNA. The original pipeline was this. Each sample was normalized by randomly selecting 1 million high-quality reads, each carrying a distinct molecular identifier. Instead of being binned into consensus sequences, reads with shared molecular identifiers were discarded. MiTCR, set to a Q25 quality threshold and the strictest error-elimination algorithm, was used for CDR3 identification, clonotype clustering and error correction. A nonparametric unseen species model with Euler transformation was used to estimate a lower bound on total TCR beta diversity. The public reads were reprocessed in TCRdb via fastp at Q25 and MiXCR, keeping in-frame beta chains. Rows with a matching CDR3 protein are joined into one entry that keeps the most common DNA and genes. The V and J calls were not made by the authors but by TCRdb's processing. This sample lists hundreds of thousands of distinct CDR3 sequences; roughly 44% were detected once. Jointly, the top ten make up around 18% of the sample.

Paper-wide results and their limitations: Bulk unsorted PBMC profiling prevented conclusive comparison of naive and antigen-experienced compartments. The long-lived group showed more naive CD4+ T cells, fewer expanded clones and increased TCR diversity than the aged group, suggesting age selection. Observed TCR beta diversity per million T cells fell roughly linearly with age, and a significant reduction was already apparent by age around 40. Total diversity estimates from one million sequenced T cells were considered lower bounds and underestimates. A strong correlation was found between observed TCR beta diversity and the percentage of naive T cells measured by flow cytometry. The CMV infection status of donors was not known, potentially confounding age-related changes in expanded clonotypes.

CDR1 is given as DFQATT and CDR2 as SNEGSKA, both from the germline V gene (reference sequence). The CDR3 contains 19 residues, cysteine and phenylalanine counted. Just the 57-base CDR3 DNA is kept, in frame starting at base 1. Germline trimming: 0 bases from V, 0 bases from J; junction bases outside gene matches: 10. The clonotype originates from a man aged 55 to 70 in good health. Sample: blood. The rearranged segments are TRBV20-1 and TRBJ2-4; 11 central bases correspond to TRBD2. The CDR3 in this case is CSARDRLAGSPGAKNIQYF. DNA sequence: TGCAGTGCTAGAGATCGACTAGCGGGGAGCCCGGGAGCCAAAAACATTCAGTACTTC.